What follows are 21 T cell receptor beta chains derived from one specimen sequenced in a study of T-cell reconstitution after alpha-beta-depleted transplantation in children. Unique molecular identifiers were incorporated into the prepared TCRbeta library. Each CDR3 protein gets one entry after TCRdb re-called the PCR reads with MiXCR. Here the sample spans 550,000 to 600,000 distinct CDR3 sequences, 20% to 25% being singletons. The sample here was PBMCs, mostly from graft donor cells, taken 360 days after TCRalphabeta/CD19-depleted stem cell transplant. The origin of the receptors is a boy younger than two who had a stem cell transplant for acute myeloid leukemia, so the T cells may come from the graft donor.

Only a few counts were recorded for this clonotype. The V gene is TRBV21-1, the J gene TRBJ2-5; TRBD1, the table's D call, was not compared with the DNA. TRBV21-1 is tagged as a pseudogene. This CDR3 comprises 14 residues. This CDR3 is CASRSTDSRETQYF. CDR3 DNA: TGTGCCAGCAGATCGACAGATTCCAGGGAGACCCAGTACTTC.

The sample holds a few counts of this clonotype. V gene TRBV20-1 combines with J gene TRBJ2-1; 13 bases match TRBD2. Germline V lookup: CDR1 DFQATT, CDR2 SNEGSKA (reference sequence). J gave up 8 bases and V 3 bases, and 4 bases lay outside the gene matches. This CDR3 has 14 amino acids. CDR3 residues: CSARGLAGRDEQFF. CDR3 DNA sequence: TGCAGTGCTAGGGGACTAGCGGGGCGGGATGAGCAGTTCTTC.

This clonotype was detected a few times. This chain uses TRBV7-2 with TRBJ2-3; D call uncertain. The length of the CDR3 is 12 residues. V was shortened by 1 base and J by 8 bases, with 7 bases between the two germline ends. Germline CDR1 is SGHTA and CDR2 is FQGNSA. CDR3 sequence (DNA): TGTGCCAGCAGCTTAGAGGTGGTTACGCAGTATTTT. Its translation is CASSLEVVTQYF.

This clonotype was recorded a few times. The chain recombines TRBV27 with TRBJ2-1; D might be TRBD2 (7 bases). The length of the CDR3 is 15 residues. Germline CDR1 is MNHEY and CDR2 is SMNVEV (reference sequence). V was trimmed by 6 bases and J by 7 bases, leaving 19 bases between them. CDR3 protein: CASSLINGGRNEQFF. The CDR3 DNA sequence: TGTGCCAGCAGCCTTATTAACGGGGGGCGTAATGAGCAGTTCTTC.

This clonotype has more than one count but fewer than ten. The V and J genes are TRBV5-1 and TRBJ2-5; D possibly matches TRBD1 or TRBD2 (5 bases each). V shed 4 bases and J shed 5 bases, with 15 bases lying between them. Germline CDR1 reads SGHRS; CDR2 reads YFSETQ. The CDR3 extends over 14 amino acids. CDR3 sequence: CASSPIEGLETQYF. CDR3 bases: TGCGCCAGCAGCCCCATTGAGGGGTTGGAGACCCAGTACTTC.

There are a few counts of this clonotype. The V call is TRBV12-3 or TRBV12-4, the J call TRBJ2-5, with 11 bases fitting TRBD1. The V and J ends lost 5 bases and 5 bases, in that order; junction bases with no gene match: 7. CDR3 length: 15 residues. CDR3 protein: CASSMGTGGRETQYF. DNA of the CDR3: TGTGCCAGCAGTATGGGGACAGGGGGTAGGGAGACCCAGTACTTC.

The chain carries TRBV7-6 and TRBJ2-1, with D perhaps TRBD2 (5 bases). The V gene lost 0 bases and the J gene lost 6 bases, with 18 bases spanning the gap. This CDR3 region has 17 residues. Germline-derived CDR1 and CDR2 are SGHVS and FNYEAQ. In DNA form, the CDR3 reads TGTGCCAGCAGCTTAGCGACTCAATGGGCGGGTCTCAATGAGCAGTTCTTC. Translation gives CASSLATQWAGLNEQFF.

This chain uses TRBV12-3 or TRBV12-4 with TRBJ1-1; unclear D gene. The CDR3 sequence is 14 residues long. V shed 7 bases and J shed 1 base, with 13 bases lying between them. CDR3 in amino acids: CASNHHSGNTEAFF. CDR3 DNA: TGTGCCAGCAACCACCATTCCGGGAACACTGAAGCTTTCTTT.

This clonotype was detected many times. The chain employs TRBV7-6 and TRBJ2-2, with D hard to call. Looked up from germline, CDR1 is SGHVS and CDR2 is FNYEAQ. The CDR3 is made up of 17 amino acids. The germline V and J ends were trimmed by 0 bases and 4 bases, with 15 bases remaining between them. CDR3 protein: CASSLAQSWATTGELFF. Here the CDR3 DNA reads TGTGCCAGCAGCTTAGCTCAGTCGTGGGCCACCACCGGGGAGCTGTTTTTT.

The rearrangement uses TRBV20-1 and TRBJ2-7; D remains unclear. With 4 bases removed from V and 0 bases from J, the gap between germline ends came to 7 bases. CDR1 is DFQATT, CDR2 SNEGSKA, per germline (reference sequence). This CDR3 comprises 12 residues. DNA of the CDR3: TGCAGTGCTACCAAGGACTCCTACGAGCAGTACTTC. It is translated as CSATKDSYEQYF.

This sequence joins TRBV12-3 or TRBV12-4 and TRBJ2-7; D gene ambiguous. Trimming took off 1 base at V and 9 bases at J, with 10 bases between the two ends. This CDR3 is built from 12 residues. CDR3 in DNA: TGTGCCAGCAGTTTAGACTTCTGGGGGCAGTACTTC. It encodes CASSLDFWGQYF.

This chain joins TRBV7-9 and TRBJ2-3; tentatively, D is TRBD2 (6 bases). V lost 5 bases to trimming and J lost 2 bases, with 17 bases between them. CDR1 is SEHNR, CDR2 FQNEAQ, per germline (reference sequence). This CDR3 has 16 amino acids. The CDR3 sequence is CASSPGRAGLTDTQYF. Written as DNA, the CDR3 is TGTGCCAGCAGCCCGGGCAGAGCGGGTCTCACAGATACGCAGTATTTT.

This clonotype was counted ten times or more. The chain employs TRBV7-2 and TRBJ2-1, with TRBD1 as a possible D gene (5 bases). Trimming cost V 3 bases and J 7 bases, with 16 bases left between them. The germline V gene encodes CDR1 SGHTA and CDR2 FQGNSA. The CDR3 is made up of 15 amino acids. The CDR3 spells CASSLQGPGGNEQFF. As DNA, the CDR3 is TGTGCCAGCAGCTTGCAGGGCCCTGGTGGAAATGAGCAGTTCTTC.

This clonotype was observed a single time. This chain links TRBV11-1 with TRBJ2-2; D remains unclear. Germline CDR1 is SGHAT and CDR2 is FQDESV (reference sequence). The length of the CDR3 is 19 residues. Deletions cut 5 bases from V and 2 bases from J, with 24 bases between. CDR3 in DNA: TGTGCCAGCAGCCGCATGCACCTCCTGGCGTCAACTAACACCGGGGAGCTGTTTTTT. Translation: CASSRMHLLASTNTGELFF.

This clonotype was counted only a few times. The gene calls are TRBV20-1 and TRBJ2-7, with D possibly being TRBD2 (7 bases). This CDR3 region has 14 residues. The V end lost 1 base, the J end lost 2 bases, and 12 bases lay between the germline ends. Germline CDR1 DFQATT, CDR2 SNEGSKA (reference sequence). The CDR3 loop reads CSARARRGPYEQYF. In DNA, the CDR3 is TGCAGTGCTAGAGCTCGGCGGGGGCCCTACGAGCAGTACTTC.

The rearrangement links TRBV10-3 to TRBJ2-1; D possibly corresponds to TRBD1 (6 bases). The CDR3 has 11 residues. Germline V lookup: CDR1 ENHRY, CDR2 SYGVKD. Deletions cut 9 bases from V and 5 bases from J, with 8 bases between. CDR3 residues: CAMGANNEQFF. The CDR3 DNA reads as TGTGCCATGGGGGCTAACAATGAGCAGTTCTTC.

The gene calls are TRBV7-9 and TRBJ2-2; no clear D gene. The germline gives CDR1 SEHNR, CDR2 FQNEAQ (reference sequence). The CDR3 is made up of 15 amino acids. Trimming stripped 5 bases from V and 3 bases from J, with 13 bases between. The CDR3 loop reads CASSAGWIDTGELFF. The CDR3 region has the DNA TGTGCCAGCAGCGCCGGGTGGATCGACACCGGGGAGCTGTTTTTT.

This clonotype showed up many times. The chain uses TRBV13 and TRBJ2-3; D uncertain. Looked up from germline, CDR1 is PRHDT and CDR2 is FYEKMQ (reference sequence). The CDR3 has 17 amino acids. Trimming pared 5 bases from V and 4 bases from J, leaving 22 bases between. The CDR3 DNA reads as TGTGCCAGCAGCGGCTACGAAAGACCCGGTGGGGCAGATACGCAGTATTTT. It yields the protein CASSGYERPGGADTQYF. Complete variable domain (other parts from reference TRBV13 and TRBJ2-3): AAGVIQSPRHLIKEKRETATLKCYPIPRHDTVYWYQQGPGQDPQFLISFYEKMQSDKGSIPDRFSAQQFSDYHSELNMSSLELGDSALYFCASSGYERPGGADTQYFGPGTRLTVL.

V gene TRBV12-3 or TRBV12-4 combines with J gene TRBJ2-1; 11 bases map to TRBD2. J lost 12 bases, V lost 5 bases, and 6 bases had no gene match. CDR3 size: 13 residues. The CDR3 DNA reads TGTGCCAGCAGTCCGGGACTAGCGGAAGCGCAGTTCTTC. Translating it yields CASSPGLAEAQFF.

This clonotype appeared many times. The chain employs TRBV20-1 and TRBJ2-1; D is unclear. Germline values: CDR1 DFQATT, CDR2 SNEGSKA (reference sequence). Trimming removed 1 base from V and 6 bases from J, with 10 bases in between. This CDR3 has 13 amino acids. In DNA form, the CDR3 reads TGCAGTGCTAGAGCGGACGTAGTCAATGAGCAGTTCTTC. This sequence encodes CSARADVVNEQFF.

The chain carries TRBV7-9 and TRBJ1-5; TRBD1 agrees at 7 bases. V lost 1 base and J lost 7; bases outside the gene matches: 4. Germline CDR1 is SEHNR and CDR2 is FQNEAQ (reference sequence). This CDR3 comprises 14 residues. CDR3 sequence (DNA): TGTGCCAGCAGCTTAGGACAGGGATGGCAGCCCCAGCATTTT. Protein sequence: CASSLGQGWQPQHF.